The sequence of this T cell receptor (beta chain) was determined in a study of blood T cells in healthy people across ages. Regarding the study as a whole: Greater diversity and more naive CD4+ cells were seen in long-lived donors than in aged donors. Age advanced and TCR beta diversity per million T cells fell, roughly linearly.

It was with a sample-barcoded 5' primer and a J-beta primer mix that a second PCR of about 6 to 12 cycles was run. A single record per CDR3 protein comes from TCRdb applying MiXCR to the 5' RACE reads. The sample lists about 1.1 million distinct CDR3 sequences, roughly two fifths seen once, with approximately 14% in the top ten. Regarding this clonotype: Its antigen remains unidentified.

The V gene's germline CDR1 is SEHNR and CDR2 FQNEAQ (reference sequence). The CDR3 loop spans 14 amino acids. V lost 7 bases and J 0 bases, leaving 12 bases between the germline ends. The receptor was derived from a man aged 18 to 30 in good health. Sequencing was carried out using blood. The chain links TRBV7-9 to TRBJ1-1, with D unresolved. The CDR3 region has the DNA TGTGCCAGCAACCTCGCGCGGATGAACACTGAAGCTTTCTTT. Protein: CASNLARMNTEAFF.